This T cell receptor (beta chain) was sequenced in a study of T cells after yellow fever vaccination. Across the whole study: For low cell numbers, libraries were made with SMART-Seq v4 Ultra Low Input. Study results and limitations: Researchers cautioned that FACS-sorted repertoires could harbor abundant clonotypes contaminating from the bulk population.

The CDR3 spans 19 residues. Trimming took off 5 bases at V and 7 bases at J, with 31 bases between the two ends. Germline V gives CDR1 SGHAT, CDR2 FQDESV (reference sequence). About this clonotype: Its specificity is not known.

Each CDR3 protein gets one entry after TCRdb re-called the 5' RACE reads with MiXCR. The repertoire holds 300,000 or so distinct CDR3 sequences, 10% to 15% seen once, with approximately 0.49% in the top ten. The sequence came from a man younger than 40 who received the YFV17D yellow fever vaccine. The sample in question was CD4+ T cells sorted from PBMCs, obtained 45 days after the yellow fever booster vaccination. The chain links TRBV11-1 to TRBJ2-3; D is ambiguous. The DNA for the CDR3 is TGTGCCAGCAGCGAAACCGGGCGACAAGGGCGTGAGGTCGTGTATACGCAGTATTTT. Residues: CASSETGRQGREVVYTQYF.